The entry below gives a single T cell receptor (beta chain) sequence along with its context. Its antigen is not identified. CDR3 length equals 17 residues. Trimming cost V 0 bases and J 3 bases; bases outside gene matches: 10. Germline-derived CDR1 and CDR2 are MGHRA and YSYEKL. The data derive from a study of T cells in Graves' hyperthyroidism and ophthalmopathy. Whole-study findings and limits: Among clonotypes expanded in thyroid above 0.001, most were also found in blood.

TCR beta CDR3 region amplification was performed from RNA transcripts. During a first-round RT-PCR of the TCR CDR3, the HTBI primer set was used. MiXCR, run by TCRdb on the multiplex PCR reads, gives a single entry per CDR3 protein. The data show nearly 600,000 distinct CDR3 sequences, 14% seen once. The material sequenced was blood. The receptor's source is a young woman with Graves' ophthalmopathy. This chain connects TRBV4-1 to TRBJ2-7; 8 nucleotides line up with TRBD2. The CDR3 DNA sequence: TGCGCCAGCAGCCAAGAGGGGCTAGCGGGCATCTTCTACGAGCAGTACTTC. Translation: CASSQEGLAGIFYEQYF.